The 23 T cell receptor beta chains given below trace back to one sample, sequenced in a study of shared clonotypes between healthy human individuals. Method: immunoSEQ multiplex PCR; TCRdb's copy keeps in-frame clones and lacks some. There are 2 million to 3 million clones in the sample; more than 85% occur only once, and 0.36% lies in the top ten. The sequenced sample was naive CD4+ T cells from PBMCs. Subset defined: CD45RA+ positively selected. Receptors originate from a young man in good health. Some clones in this sample may be carry-over from other donors' samples.

This clone was seen a single time. The chain joins TRBV12-1 to TRBJ2-3; the table's D call of TRBD2 was not tested on the DNA. TRBV12-1 is assigned pseudogene status. The CDR3 is made up of 17 amino acids. The DNA for the CDR3 is TGTGCCAGCAGCTTTGCGGGGACTAGCGCACGCACAGATACGCAGTATTTT. This gives the protein CASSFAGTSARTDTQYF.

The chain links TRBV5-6 to TRBJ2-4; D is possibly TRBD2 (6 bases). Germline V CDR1 and CDR2: SGHDT, YYEEEE. V lost 4 bases, J lost 6 bases, and 14 bases lay in between. This CDR3 comprises 14 residues. CDR3 protein: CASSPSQGGNIQYF. As DNA, the CDR3 is TGTGCCAGCAGCCCCTCCCAGGGAGGAAACATTCAGTACTTC. The complete variable domain, with remaining parts taken from reference TRBV5-6 and TRBJ2-4, reads DAGVTQSPTHLIKTRGQQVTLRCSPKSGHDTVSWYQQALGQGPQFIFQYYEEEERQRGNFPDRFSGHQFPNYSSELNVNALLLGDSALYLCASSPSQGGNIQYFGAGTRLSVL.

This clone came up once. This chain connects TRBV28 to TRBJ1-3, with D possibly TRBD1 on 6 matching bases. Germline loops: CDR1 MDHEN, CDR2 SYDVKM. Trimming stripped 5 bases from V and 3 bases from J, with 17 bases between. The CDR3 is made up of 16 amino acids. The CDR3 is CASSHQGNLGGNTIYF. CDR3 DNA sequence: TGTGCCAGCAGTCACCAGGGGAATTTAGGTGGAAACACCATATATTTT.

The rearrangement uses TRBV7-8 and TRBJ2-3, with a tentative D call TRBD2 (6 bases). The germline V gene has CDR1 SGHVS and CDR2 FQNEAQ. This CDR3 is 16 amino acids long. V lost 0 bases and J lost 5, with 15 bases in between. The CDR3 loop is CASSLARDWGIDTQYF. The DNA of the CDR3 is TGTGCCAGCAGCTTAGCTAGGGACTGGGGTATAGATACGCAGTATTTT.

This clone was seen just once. V is TRBV7-2 and J is TRBJ1-5, with 7 bases aligning to TRBD1. This CDR3 is built from 17 residues. CDR1 and CDR2 (germline): SGHTA, FQGNSA. J was trimmed by 1 base and V by 2 bases; bases with no gene match: 8. CDR3: CASSLKGAQPSNQPQHF. The CDR3 DNA reads TGTGCCAGCAGCTTAAAGGGGGCGCAACCAAGCAATCAGCCCCAGCATTTT.

This chain joins TRBV5-4 and TRBJ1-1, with unresolved D. This CDR3 region has 15 residues. V was cut by 1 base and J by 1 base, with 11 bases left in between. The germline gives CDR1 SGHNT, CDR2 YYREEE (reference sequence). DNA for the CDR3: TGTGCCAGCAGCTTGCTCAACCGGAGGAACACTGAAGCTTTCTTT. This sequence encodes CASSLLNRRNTEAFF.

The chain employs TRBV5-1 and TRBJ2-3; possible D gene TRBD1, 7 bases. Per the germline V gene, CDR1 is SGHRS and CDR2 is YFSETQ. The CDR3 runs 16 residues. Trimming stripped 3 bases from V and 6 bases from J, with 20 bases between. CDR3: CASSSGGTAFGDTQYF. The DNA for the CDR3 is TGCGCCAGCAGCTCAGGGGGGACAGCTTTCGGGGATACGCAGTATTTT.

In DNA, the CDR3 is TGTGCCAGCAGCTTATCGCCAGGCTTCTATGGCTACACCTTC. Residues: CASSLSPGFYGYTF. This sequence joins TRBV7-2 and TRBJ1-2; D remains ambiguous. Looked up from germline, CDR1 is SGHTA and CDR2 is FQGNSA. Trimming pared 2 bases from V and 4 bases from J, leaving 11 bases between. CDR3 length: 14 amino acids.

The rearrangement joins TRBV4-1 to TRBJ2-3; perhaps TRBD2 as D (5 bases). V lost 0 bases and J 5 bases, leaving 9 bases between the germline ends. Germline V gives CDR1 MGHRA, CDR2 YSYEKL. CDR3 length: 14 amino acids. The CDR3 bases are TGCGCCAGCAGCCAAGAAAGACTAAGAGATACGCAGTATTTT. As protein: CASSQERLRDTQYF.

The chain recombines TRBV28 with TRBJ2-3; D may correspond to TRBD1 or TRBD2 (6 bases each). Trimming stripped 3 bases from V and 4 bases from J, with 20 bases between. The CDR3 is 17 residues long. Germline-derived CDR1 and CDR2 are MDHEN and SYDVKM. The CDR3 sequence is CASSFRSGASRSDTQYF. The CDR3 DNA follows: TGTGCCAGCAGTTTTCGGTCGGGGGCCTCAAGGTCAGATACGCAGTATTTT. The whole variable domain, remainder taken from reference TRBV28 and TRBJ2-3, is DVKVTQSSRYLVKRTGEKVFLECVQDMDHENMFWYRQDPGLGLRLIYFSYDVKMKEKGDIPEGYSVSREKKERFSLILESASTNQTSMYLCASSFRSGASRSDTQYFGPGTRLTVL.

The J gene is TRBJ1-2, the V gene TRBV6-5; 8 bases agree with TRBD1. Germline trimming cut 6 bases from V and 8 bases from J; bases unmatched to any gene: 5. Germline-derived CDR1 and CDR2 are MNHEY and SVGAGI. This CDR3 spans 12 amino acids. In DNA, the CDR3 is TGTGCCAGCAGAGACAGGGGAGGAGGCTACACCTTC. Its translation is CASRDRGGGYTF.

The rearrangement uses TRBV5-1 and TRBJ2-1, with D possibly being TRBD1 (5 bases). The CDR3 totals 15 residues. In germline, CDR1 is SGHRS, CDR2 YFSETQ. V shed 6 bases and J shed 2 bases, with 15 bases lying between them. CDR3 bases: TGCGCCAGCACCTGGCAGGGTCTTGCCTACAATGAGCAGTTCTTC. Protein product: CASTWQGLAYNEQFF. The whole variable domain, remainder taken from reference TRBV5-1 and TRBJ2-1, is KAGVTQTPRYLIKTRGQQVTLSCSPISGHRSVSWYQQTPGQGLQFLFEYFSETQRNKGNFPGRFSGRQFSNSRSEMNVSTLELGDSALYLCASTWQGLAYNEQFFGPGTRLTVL.

The CDR3 region has the DNA TGTGCCAGCAGGACCCGGCAGGGGAGCTCCTACAATGAGCAGTTCTTC. It translates to CASRTRQGSSYNEQFF. The rearrangement joins TRBV7-8 to TRBJ2-1, with D perhaps matching TRBD1 (6 bases). V lost 6 bases and J 0 bases, leaving 15 bases between the germline ends. From germline, CDR1 is SGHVS and CDR2 FQNEAQ. This CDR3 spans 16 amino acids.

This chain uses TRBV19 with TRBJ2-2; weak D call: TRBD2 (5 bases). This CDR3 is built from 15 residues. The germline V gene encodes CDR1 LNHDA and CDR2 SQIVND (reference sequence). The V end lost 11 bases, the J end lost 1 base, and 17 bases lay between the germline ends. The CDR3 region is CASTGGHGNTGELFF. The CDR3 DNA is TGTGCCTCCACGGGCGGGCACGGGAACACCGGGGAGCTGTTTTTT. Variable domain in full (rest from reference TRBV19 and TRBJ2-2): DGGITQSPKYLFRKEGQNVTLSCEQNLNHDAMYWYRQDPGQGLRLIYYSQIVNDFQKGDIAEGYSVSREKKESFPLTVTSAQKNPTAFYLCASTGGHGNTGELFFGEGSRLTVL.

The CDR3: CASSLREAASEAFF. In nucleotides, the CDR3 is TGCGCCAGCAGCTTGAGAGAGGCGGCCAGTGAAGCTTTCTTT. The V and J genes are TRBV5-1 and TRBJ1-1; D unresolved. The germline V gene has CDR1 SGHRS and CDR2 YFSETQ. The V and J ends lost 1 base and 7 bases respectively, with 14 bases between them. The CDR3 consists of 14 residues.

The chain recombines TRBV2 with TRBJ1-5, with a possible D match to TRBD1 (5 bases). CDR3 length: 14 amino acids. Germline V lookup: CDR1 SNHLY, CDR2 FYNNEI. Trimming removed 6 bases from V and 5 bases from J, with 14 bases in between. The CDR3 region is CASRERGPYQPQHF. In nucleotides, the CDR3 is TGTGCCAGCAGGGAGAGGGGACCGTATCAGCCCCAGCATTTT.

V is TRBV7-9 and J is TRBJ1-5; TRBD1 agrees at 7 bases. CDR3 size: 15 residues. Trimming cost V 3 bases and J 6 bases; bases outside gene matches: 8. Per germline, CDR1 SEHNR and CDR2 FQNEAQ (reference sequence). The CDR3 here is CASSFTGAEVQPQHF. The CDR3 DNA follows: TGTGCCAGCAGCTTCACAGGGGCAGAGGTTCAGCCCCAGCATTTT.

The rearrangement joins TRBV10-1 to TRBJ2-3, with unresolved D. This CDR3 is 12 amino acids long. The V end was cut by 1 base, the J end by 6 bases, with 5 bases between. Per germline, CDR1 WNHNN and CDR2 SYGVQD (reference sequence). CDR3 protein: CASSEYLDTQYF. For the CDR3, the DNA is TGCGCCAGCAGTGAGTATCTGGATACGCAGTATTTT.

The chain is built from TRBV7-2 and TRBJ2-3, with a possible D match to TRBD2 (6 bases). Looked up from germline, CDR1 is SGHTA and CDR2 is FQGNSA. This CDR3 contains 16 residues. The germline V and J ends were trimmed by 1 base and 2 bases, with 13 bases remaining between them. CDR3 residues: CASSLVGGIPTDTQYF. In nucleotides, the CDR3 is TGTGCCAGCAGCTTAGTCGGCGGGATTCCCACAGATACGCAGTATTTT.

The gene calls are TRBV28 and TRBJ2-7, with D perhaps TRBD1 or TRBD2 (5 bases each). This CDR3 has 14 residues. The germline CDR1 and CDR2 sequences are MDHEN and SYDVKM. V gave up 5 bases and J gave up 6 bases, with 17 bases separating them. This chain's CDR3 is CASSTPGLRGEQYF. CDR3 DNA: TGTGCCAGCAGTACCCCAGGGTTACGGGGCGAGCAGTACTTC.

The chain has TRBV2 and TRBJ2-7; 10 bases fit TRBD1. The CDR3 spans 14 residues. Losses at the gene ends were 9 bases for V and 0 bases for J; bases not matched to a gene: 5. Germline loops: CDR1 SNHLY, CDR2 FYNNEI. The CDR3 region has the DNA TGTGCCAGGGACGGGACAGGGGTCTCCTACGAGCAGTACTTC. Protein sequence: CARDGTGVSYEQYF.

The V and J genes are TRBV10-3 and TRBJ2-2; D tentatively fits TRBD1 or TRBD2 (5 bases each). Germline assignment: CDR1 ENHRY and CDR2 SYGVKD. The V end was cut by 4 bases, the J end by 0 bases, with 9 bases between. The CDR3 runs 15 residues. The CDR3 sequence is CAISAGQTNTGELFF. The CDR3 DNA is TGTGCCATCAGTGCGGGGCAGACGAACACCGGGGAGCTGTTTTTT.

This chain connects TRBV5-1 to TRBJ1-1; unclear D gene. Trimming left V 0 bases short and J 4 bases short, with 10 bases between. CDR1 and CDR2 (germline): SGHRS, YFSETQ. The CDR3 runs 14 residues. CDR3 region: CASSLGVGSTEAFF. CDR3 DNA: TGCGCCAGCAGCTTGGGTGTGGGGAGCACTGAAGCTTTCTTT.